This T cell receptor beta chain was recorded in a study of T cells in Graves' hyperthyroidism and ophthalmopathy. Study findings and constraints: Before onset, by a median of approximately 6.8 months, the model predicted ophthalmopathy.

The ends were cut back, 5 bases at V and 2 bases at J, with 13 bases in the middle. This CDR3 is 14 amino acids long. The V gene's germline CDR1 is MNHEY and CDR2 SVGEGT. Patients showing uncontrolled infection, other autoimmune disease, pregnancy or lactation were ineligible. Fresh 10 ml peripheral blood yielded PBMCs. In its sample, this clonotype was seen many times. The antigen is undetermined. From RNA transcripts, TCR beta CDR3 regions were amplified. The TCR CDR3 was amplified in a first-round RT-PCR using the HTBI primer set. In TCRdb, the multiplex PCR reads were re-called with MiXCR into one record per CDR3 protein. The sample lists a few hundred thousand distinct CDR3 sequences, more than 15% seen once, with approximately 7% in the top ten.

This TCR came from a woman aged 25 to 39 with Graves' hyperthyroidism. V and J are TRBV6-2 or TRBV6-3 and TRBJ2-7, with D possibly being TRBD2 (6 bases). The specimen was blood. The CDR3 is CASSLSGYTYEQYF. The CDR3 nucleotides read TGTGCCAGCAGTCTTAGCGGCTACACCTACGAGCAGTACTTC.